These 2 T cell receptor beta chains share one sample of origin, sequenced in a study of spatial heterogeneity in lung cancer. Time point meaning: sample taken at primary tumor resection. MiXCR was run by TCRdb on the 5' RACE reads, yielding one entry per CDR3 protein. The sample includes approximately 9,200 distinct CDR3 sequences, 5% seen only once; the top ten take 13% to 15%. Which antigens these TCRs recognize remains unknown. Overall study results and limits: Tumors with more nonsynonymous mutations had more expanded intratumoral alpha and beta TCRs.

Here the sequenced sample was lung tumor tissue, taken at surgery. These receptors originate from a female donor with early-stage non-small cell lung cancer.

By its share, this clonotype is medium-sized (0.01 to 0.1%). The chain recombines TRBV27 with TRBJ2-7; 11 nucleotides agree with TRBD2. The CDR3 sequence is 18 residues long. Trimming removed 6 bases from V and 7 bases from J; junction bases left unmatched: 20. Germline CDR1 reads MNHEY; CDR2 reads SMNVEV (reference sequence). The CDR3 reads CASSRLSGTSGPVWEQYF. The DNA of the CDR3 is TGTGCCAGCAGCCGTCTCTCCGGGACTAGCGGCCCTGTCTGGGAGCAGTACTTC.

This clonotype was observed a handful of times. The CDR3 DNA is TGTGCCAGCAGTCCCCCGAGACTAGCGGGAGTTAGCGGGGAGCTGTTTTTT. This encodes CASSPPRLAGVSGELFF. The chain links TRBV6-1 to TRBJ2-2; 12 bases line up with TRBD2. This CDR3 is built from 17 residues. Germline CDR1 and CDR2: MNHNS and SASEGT. Unmatched junction bases numbered 11, after V lost 5 bases and J lost 7 bases.